These 13 T cell receptor beta chains share one sample of origin, sequenced in a study of blood T cell repertoires in COVID-19. Using immunoSEQ multiplex PCR, the repertoire was profiled, and TCRdb retains in-frame clones only, with some absent. The table lists 200,000 or so clones, roughly nine tenths of them singletons. Material for sequencing was peripheral blood. The receptors here all came from a woman aged 70-85 years with acute or convalescent COVID-19.

V is TRBV7-6 and J is TRBJ2-4; 12 bases agree with TRBD2. The CDR3 totals 16 residues. Germline-derived CDR1 and CDR2 are SGHVS and FNYEAQ. V dropped 5 bases and J dropped 9; count of bases not matched to a gene: 11. CDR3 in DNA: TGTGCCAGCAGCGCGTTGACTAGCGGGAGAAATGGCATTCAGTACTTC. It translates to CASSALTSGRNGIQYF.

This rearrangement joins TRBV7-2 to TRBJ1-5, with 11 bases matching TRBD1. The CDR3 is 15 amino acids. CDR1 is SGHTA and CDR2 is FQGNSA in the germline V gene. Germline trimming cut 1 base from V and 7 bases from J; bases unmatched to any gene: 3. In DNA, the CDR3 is TGTGCCAGCAGCTTAGAAGGACAGGGGGCGCAGCCCCAGCATTTT. The encoded protein is CASSLEGQGAQPQHF.

CDR3: CASSPPGTGAKNSPLHF. The CDR3 DNA follows: TGCGCCAGCAGCCCTCCCGGGACAGGGGCGAAGAATTCACCCCTCCACTTT. This chain links TRBV4-1 with TRBJ1-6, with 10 bases matching TRBD1. Germline-derived CDR1 and CDR2 are MGHRA and YSYEKL. J lost 7 bases, V lost 4 bases, and 10 bases had no gene match. The CDR3 spans 17 residues.

This rearrangement joins TRBV29-1 to TRBJ2-7; D is perhaps TRBD2 (6 bases). This CDR3 has 14 amino acids. Germline V gene data show CDR1 as SQVTM and CDR2 as ANQGSEA. Trimming left V 3 bases short and J 1 base short, with 13 bases between. Here the CDR3 DNA reads TGCAGCGTTGAGGGCGGGAAGGGTTCCTACGAGCAGTACTTC. It yields the protein CSVEGGKGSYEQYF.

The rearrangement uses TRBV5-1 and TRBJ1-2, with a tentative D call TRBD1 (6 bases). Trimming shortened V by 2 bases and J by 3 bases, and 14 bases separated the two germline ends. The CDR3 extends over 15 amino acids. Germline assignment: CDR1 SGHRS and CDR2 YFSETQ. The CDR3 is CASSFRPGQYYGYTF. The CDR3 DNA is TGCGCCAGCAGCTTCAGACCGGGACAATACTATGGCTACACCTTC.

In DNA, the CDR3 is TGTGCCAGTAGTCCTCGTCTTGCTGGGGCCAACGTCCTGACTTTC. Its protein product is CASSPRLAGANVLTF. J is TRBJ2-6 and V is TRBV19; no reliable D call. The CDR3 extends over 15 amino acids. The germline V gene encodes CDR1 LNHDA and CDR2 SQIVND (reference sequence). Trimming pared 5 bases from V and 2 bases from J, leaving 10 bases between.

V and J are TRBV3-1 (or the pseudogene TRBV3-2) and TRBJ1-4, with 8 bases that match TRBD1. V was clipped by 3 bases and J by 7 bases; unmatched bases: 4. The CDR3 runs 14 residues. The germline CDR1 and CDR2 sequences are LGHDT and YNNKEL (reference sequence). Written as DNA, the CDR3 is TGTGCCAGCAGCCAGACGGGACAGGTTGAAAAACTGTTTTTT. It is translated as CASSQTGQVEKLFF.

This clone was found once. The J gene is TRBJ2-7, the V gene TRBV11-2, with 8 bases lining up with TRBD1. Germline V gene data show CDR1 as SGHAT and CDR2 as FQNNGV. Trimming took 6 bases from V and 10 from J; bases not matched to a gene: 11. The CDR3 extends over 13 amino acids. The CDR3 region is CASSSDRALGQYF. CDR3 coding DNA: TGTGCCAGCAGTTCGGACAGGGCCTTGGGACAGTACTTC.

This clone was seen a handful of times. The rearrangement uses TRBV9 and TRBJ1-6; perhaps TRBD1 as D (6 bases). The CDR3 consists of 15 residues. In germline, CDR1 is SGDLS, CDR2 YYNGEE. V dropped 0 bases and J dropped 6 bases, with 10 bases sitting between them. The CDR3 coding sequence is TGTGCCAGCAGCGTAGCAACAGGGAGTAATTCACCCCTCCACTTT. Protein sequence: CASSVATGSNSPLHF.

The chain is built from TRBV6-5 and TRBJ2-2, with D possibly matching TRBD2 (5 bases). The germline gives CDR1 MNHEY, CDR2 SVGAGI. The CDR3 spans 15 residues. V gave up 9 bases and J gave up 4 bases, with 18 bases separating them. The CDR3 bases are TGTGCCAGTAAACCGCCCCCGGGGAGCACCGGGGAGCTGTTTTTT. Amino acids: CASKPPPGSTGELFF.

The chain joins TRBV9 to TRBJ2-2, with D possibly TRBD2 on 5 matching bases. Germline CDR1 and CDR2: SGDLS and YYNGEE. This CDR3 has 13 amino acids. V was trimmed by 4 bases and J by 6 bases, leaving 10 bases between them. For the CDR3, the DNA is TGTGCCAGCAGCCAAACTAGTCCCGGGGAGCTGTTTTTT. It specifies CASSQTSPGELFF.

V and J are TRBV4-1 and TRBJ2-2; perhaps TRBD1 as D (6 bases). CDR1 and CDR2 from the germline V gene are MGHRA and YSYEKL. CDR3 length: 17 amino acids. With 0 bases removed from V and 0 bases from J, the gap between germline ends came to 11 bases. The CDR3 protein is CASSQDSDSANTGELFF. As DNA, the CDR3 is TGCGCCAGCAGCCAAGATTCGGACAGCGCGAACACCGGGGAGCTGTTTTTT.

The chain is built from TRBV7-2 and TRBJ1-6; possibly TRBD1 for D (5 bases). This CDR3 region has 15 residues. Germline CDR1 SGHTA, CDR2 FQGNSA. V was clipped by 2 bases and J by 7 bases, with 12 bases between them. CDR3 DNA: TGTGCCAGCAGCTTATCAGGGACTGAGAATTCACCCCTCCACTTT. This translates into CASSLSGTENSPLHF.